Listed here is a single TCR beta chain. Its cognate antigen is unknown. The sample comes from a study of shared clonotypes between healthy human individuals. CDR1 is LNHDA, CDR2 SQIVND, per germline (reference sequence). The V gene end was trimmed by 2 bases and the J gene end by 8 bases; junction bases not matched to a gene: 5. The CDR3 loop spans 14 amino acids. General observations from the study: A few donors showed sharing of roughly 5% of naive CD4 clonotypes. Donors were few, which limited the genetic and exposure-history diversity represented. Rarefaction demonstrated incomplete sorted-subset sequencing despite large depth.

Clones were sequenced by immunoSEQ multiplex PCR, and TCRdb holds only the in-frame ones, with some missing. The table shows around 600,000 clones, with roughly 98% occurring only once. CD45RO negativity and positive selection for CCR7 defined naive CD8 cells, a population that excluded terminally differentiated effector memory CD45RA+ cells. There were only Caucasian adults among the donors, and all lived in Nashville, Tennessee. The chain links TRBV19 to TRBJ2-1; TRBD2 aligns across 8 bases. This TCR came from a man aged 30-40 years in good health. Sequencing input: naive CD8+ T cells sorted from blood. The CDR3 DNA reads TGTGCCAGTAGTATAACTAGCGGCCAAGATGAGCAGTTCTTC. It yields the protein CASSITSGQDEQFF.